A selection of T cell receptor beta chains follows, all from one sample in a study of T-cell memory formation after mild COVID-19. TCRdb processed the 5' RACE reads anew with MiXCR; each CDR3 protein has one entry. The sample records about 150,000 distinct CDR3 sequences, roughly 24% being singletons. The material sequenced was PBMCs or a T cell subset sorted from them (not recorded which). These receptors came from an adult woman who had mild COVID-19 (a few samples of this study predate the infection). Cell type and time point are not known. Each CDR3 is given with its conserved first and last residue. A D gene is named only where the DNA matches it firmly. Only part of the rows carry a size: once, few, many, or a class if the clone is expanded.

d_call	v_call	clone_size	j_call	cdr3_aa	cdr3_nt
TRBD2	TRBV13	few	TRBJ2-7	CASSSGGHEQYF	TGTGCCAGCAGCTCGGGAGGCCACGAGCAGTACTTC
TRBD1	TRBV7-6	few	TRBJ1-5	CASSLEQQGAGNQPQHF	TGTGCCAGCAGCTTGGAACAACAGGGGGCGGGCAATCAGCCCCAGCATTTT
NA	TRBV3-1	NA	TRBJ2-3	CASSQVPQGTDTQYF	TGTGCCAGCAGCCAAGTCCCGCAGGGCACAGATACGCAGTATTTT
NA	TRBV18	NA	TRBJ2-1	CASSLDRANEQFF	TGTGCCAGCTCGCTCGACAGAGCCAATGAGCAGTTCTTC
NA	TRBV5-1	NA	TRBJ1-3	CASSLAGGENTIYF	TGCGCCAGCAGCTTAGCGGGGGGTGAAAACACCATATATTTT
NA	TRBV29-1	NA	TRBJ2-7	CSVEERSQTYGEQYF	TGCAGCGTTGAAGAGCGGTCACAGACCTACGGGGAGCAGTACTTC
TRBD2	TRBV11-2	NA	TRBJ2-5	CASSLGAGDRETQYF	TGTGCCAGCAGCTTAGGAGCGGGGGATCGGGAGACCCAGTACTTC
NA	TRBV25-1	few	TRBJ2-3	CASETGDTQYF	TGTGCCAGCGAGACGGGGGATACGCAGTATTTT
NA	TRBV7-6	NA	TRBJ1-1	CASREAGMNTEAFF	TGTGCCAGCAGGGAAGCAGGGATGAACACTGAAGCTTTCTTT
NA	TRBV12-3/TRBV12-4	NA	TRBJ2-5	CASSPLWGSQETQYF	TGTGCCAGCAGCCCGCTGTGGGGATCCCAAGAGACCCAGTACTTC
TRBD2	TRBV11-3	NA	TRBJ2-1	CASSPGLAPNEQFF	TGTGCCAGCAGCCCGGGACTAGCGCCGAATGAGCAGTTCTTC
NA	TRBV29-1	NA	TRBJ2-2	CSVGGGVWTGELFF	TGCAGCGTTGGAGGGGGTGTTTGGACCGGGGAGCTGTTTTTT
NA	TRBV4-1	NA	TRBJ2-1	CASSQTRELPYNEQFF	TGCGCCAGCAGCCAAACCCGGGAGCTCCCCTACAATGAGCAGTTCTTC